This entry lists 21 T cell receptor beta chains sequenced from one sample in a study of identifying expanded T cells in peripheral blood. Only in-frame clones appear in the TCRdb table, and some are missing; sequencing was by immunoSEQ multiplex PCR. There are 95,000 or so clones in the sample; around 86% occur only once, and around 6% lies in the top ten. What was sequenced was blood. The receptors stem from a person aged 18 to 69 in good health.

The V and J genes are TRBV6-6 and TRBJ1-6; D is undetermined. This CDR3 is 12 amino acids long. The germline V and J ends were trimmed by 2 bases and 7 bases, with 3 bases remaining between them. The V gene's germline CDR1 is MNHNY and CDR2 SVGAGI (reference sequence). In DNA form, the CDR3 reads TGTGCCAGCAGTTACGGCAATTCACCCCTCCACTTT. Residues: CASSYGNSPLHF.

The chain links TRBV7-7 to TRBJ2-3; D gene ambiguous. The CDR3 length is 15 residues. The V gene lost 5 bases and the J gene lost 2 bases, with 14 bases spanning the gap. The germline gives CDR1 SSHAT, CDR2 FNYEAQ (reference sequence). The CDR3 DNA reads as TGTGCCAGCAGCCTTACGAATGGCCTCACAGATACGCAGTATTTT. Its translation is CASSLTNGLTDTQYF.

The J gene is TRBJ1-3, the V gene TRBV7-9, with unresolved D. Between the trimmed V and J ends, which lost 4 bases and 8 bases, there was a span of 12 bases. Germline CDR1 and CDR2: SEHNR and FQNEAQ (reference sequence). The CDR3 contains 13 residues. Here the CDR3 reads CASSYVNGDTIYF. CDR3 nucleotide sequence: TGTGCCAGCAGCTACGTAAATGGGGACACCATATATTTT.

The chain employs TRBV19 and TRBJ2-1; 14 nucleotides match TRBD2. V was pared by 6 bases and J by 5 bases, with 9 bases of the junction left unmatched. CDR1 and CDR2 from the germline V gene are LNHDA and SQIVND (reference sequence). The CDR3 totals 17 residues. The CDR3 is CASRRLLTSGGDNEQFF. The CDR3 DNA is TGTGCCAGTAGACGACTGTTGACTAGCGGGGGGGACAATGAGCAGTTCTTC.

The rearrangement links TRBV10-3 to TRBJ2-7, with 8 bases that match TRBD2. Trimming took 4 bases from V and 7 from J; bases not matched to a gene: 15. Germline CDR1 ENHRY, CDR2 SYGVKD. The CDR3 has 16 amino acids. CDR3 DNA: TGTGCCATCAGTGCGGTATGGGCGGGGGGTCCTCTAGAGCAGTACTTC. Its translation is CAISAVWAGGPLEQYF.

This clone has just a few counts. V usage is TRBV5-1 and J usage is TRBJ2-5; 9 nucleotides match TRBD1. Germline V lookup: CDR1 SGHRS, CDR2 YFSETQ. Trimming cost V 4 bases and J 5 bases; bases outside gene matches: 9. The CDR3 consists of 15 residues. CDR3 region: CASSEGFGQGETQYF. For the CDR3, the DNA is TGCGCCAGCAGCGAAGGATTTGGACAGGGGGAGACCCAGTACTTC.

V usage is TRBV7-9 and J usage is TRBJ1-1; D gene unclear. With 3 bases removed from V and 3 bases from J, the gap between germline ends came to 2 bases. Looked up from germline, CDR1 is SEHNR and CDR2 is FQNEAQ (reference sequence). The CDR3 has 11 amino acids. The CDR3 sequence is CASSFDTEAFF. CDR3 nucleotides: TGTGCCAGCAGCTTCGACACTGAAGCTTTCTTT.

The chain couples TRBV11-3 to TRBJ2-7; TRBD1 agrees at 7 bases. CDR1 SGHNT and CDR2 YENEEA come from the germline V gene. The CDR3 is 14 amino acids. J was trimmed by 2 bases and V by 5 bases; bases with no gene match: 6. Written as DNA, the CDR3 is TGTGCCAGCAGCATCCGGGACAGTACCTACGAGCAGTACTTC. Residues: CASSIRDSTYEQYF.

The V call is TRBV5-1, the J call TRBJ2-2, with D perhaps being TRBD1 or TRBD2 (6 bases each). Germline CDR1 is SGHRS and CDR2 is YFSETQ. The CDR3 sequence is 16 residues long. The V gene lost 3 bases and the J gene lost 4 bases, with 16 bases spanning the gap. The CDR3: CASSWMGGFGTGELFF. The CDR3 DNA reads TGCGCCAGCAGCTGGATGGGGGGCTTCGGCACCGGGGAGCTGTTTTTT.

The rearrangement joins TRBV15 to TRBJ2-7; tentatively, D is TRBD2 (5 bases). CDR3 length: 12 residues. V dropped 1 base and J dropped 7 bases, with 8 bases sitting between them. Germline V gene data show CDR1 as LNHNV and CDR2 as YYDKDF (reference sequence). The CDR3 spells CATSRGRREQYF. The CDR3 DNA reads TGTGCCACCAGCAGAGGTAGGAGGGAGCAGTACTTC.

This clone was observed a single time. The chain joins TRBV6-6 to TRBJ1-2; TRBD1 matches at 8 bases. This CDR3 has 15 residues. Germline V gives CDR1 MNHNY, CDR2 SVGAGI (reference sequence). V shed 5 bases, J shed 6 bases, and the junction held 11 bases outside the gene matches. The CDR3 loop is CASSGLGQGADGYTF. In DNA, the CDR3 is TGTGCCAGCAGTGGCCTAGGACAGGGTGCGGATGGCTACACCTTC.

J is TRBJ2-3 and V is TRBV29-1; 7 bases agree with TRBD1. Germline CDR1 is SQVTM and CDR2 is ANQGSEA. V was clipped by 4 bases and J by 2 bases; unmatched bases: 3. CDR3 length: 13 residues. The CDR3 protein is CSVGQGPTDTQYF. CDR3 nucleotide sequence: TGCAGCGTTGGACAGGGACCCACAGATACGCAGTATTTT.

The V gene is TRBV21-1, the J gene TRBJ2-7; the DNA was not used to check the table's D call, TRBD1. TRBV21-1 is classified as a pseudogene. The CDR3 is made up of 13 amino acids. The CDR3 coding sequence is TGTGCCAGCAGTTGGGGGCGGTCCTACGAGCAGTACTTC. It encodes CASSWGRSYEQYF.

This chain connects TRBV4-3 to TRBJ1-1; a weak D match, TRBD1 (6 bases). The CDR3 spans 14 residues. V was clipped by 4 bases and J by 5 bases, with 14 bases between them. CDR1 and CDR2 from the germline V gene are LGHNA and YSLEER. The CDR3 loop reads CASSRSSGETEAFF. The CDR3 DNA sequence: TGCGCCAGCAGCCGATCCTCAGGGGAGACTGAAGCTTTCTTT.

In its sample, this clone was seen a few times. The rearrangement uses TRBV30 and TRBJ2-3; D call uncertain. Germline CDR1 and CDR2: GTSNPN and SVGIG (reference sequence). With 2 bases removed from V and 9 bases from J, the gap between germline ends came to 12 bases. The CDR3 extends over 12 amino acids. CDR3: CAWSSRLGTQYF. CDR3 nucleotide sequence: TGTGCCTGGAGTTCTCGGTTGGGGACGCAGTATTTT.

V and J are TRBV7-2 and TRBJ1-2; perhaps TRBD1 as D (6 bases). The V and J ends lost 5 bases and 4 bases respectively, with 11 bases between them. Germline V gene lookup returns CDR1 SGHTA and CDR2 FQGNSA. CDR3 length: 13 amino acids. CDR3 region: CASSPGQIYGYTF. The CDR3 bases are TGTGCCAGCAGCCCTGGACAGATCTATGGCTACACCTTC.

The V gene is TRBV9, the J gene TRBJ2-5; 14 positions agree with TRBD2. The CDR3 is 17 amino acids. V lost 0 bases to trimming and J lost 5 bases; unmatched junction nucleotides: 6. Germline V gene data show CDR1 as SGDLS and CDR2 as YYNGEE. This CDR3 reads CASSVGRLAGGRETQYF. For the CDR3, the DNA is TGTGCCAGCAGCGTAGGACGACTAGCGGGGGGGCGGGAGACCCAGTACTTC.

This chain links TRBV6-1 with TRBJ2-3; no clear D gene. The germline gives CDR1 MNHNS, CDR2 SASEGT. The CDR3 extends over 14 amino acids. Trimming took off 8 bases at V and 2 bases at J, with 14 bases between the two ends. The CDR3 region is CASARTDNTDTQYF. The CDR3 DNA follows: TGTGCCAGCGCGCGGACGGATAACACAGATACGCAGTATTTT.

This clone has a single count. The J gene is TRBJ2-3, the V gene TRBV7-6; D remains ambiguous. With 2 bases removed from V and 3 bases from J, the gap between germline ends came to 9 bases. Germline V gene lookup returns CDR1 SGHVS and CDR2 FNYEAQ. This CDR3 is 14 amino acids long. CDR3 sequence reads: CASSLKQGTDTQYF. CDR3 sequence (DNA): TGTGCCAGCAGCTTAAAACAAGGGACAGATACGCAGTATTTT.

This chain links TRBV7-9 with TRBJ1-2; no definite D call. Germline loops: CDR1 SEHNR, CDR2 FQNEAQ (reference sequence). The ends were cut back, 7 bases at V and 3 bases at J, with 12 bases in the middle. The CDR3 contains 13 residues. The CDR3 here is CASNGGGDYGYTF. The CDR3 region has the DNA TGTGCCAGCAACGGAGGTGGTGACTATGGCTACACCTTC.

The chain combines TRBV5-6 with TRBJ1-5; unclear D gene. The CDR3 loop spans 15 amino acids. The germline V gene encodes CDR1 SGHDT and CDR2 YYEEEE. V was shortened by 0 bases and J by 3 bases, with 10 bases between the two germline ends. The CDR3 DNA reads as TGTGCCAGCAGCTTGGACAGAAACCTCAATCAGCCCCAGCATTTT. Its protein is CASSLDRNLNQPQHF.